The rows below give T cell receptor beta chains drawn from one sample of a study of cytotoxic CD8 clonotypes in ibrutinib-treated CLL. Sequencing used immunoSEQ multiplex PCR; TCRdb keeps in-frame clones, though not all of them. The repertoire holds approximately 190,000 clones, more than 65% seen once, with approximately 6% in the top ten. Source: PBMCs, taken after 12 months of ibrutinib treatment. These TCRs come from a human donor with chronic lymphocytic leukemia. Both conserved end residues are part of each CDR3. Fields, in order: J gene, V gene, CDR3 protein.

j_gene: TRBJ1-2
v_gene: TRBV6-4
CDR3aa: CASSETPGPSYYGYTF

j_gene: TRBJ2-3
v_gene: TRBV29-1
CDR3aa: CRPRGTDTQYF

j_gene: TRBJ2-5
v_gene: TRBV4-1
CDR3aa: CASSPGLAGGRGTQYF

j_gene: TRBJ1-2
v_gene: TRBV5-8
CDR3aa: CASSSPDRGVFGYTF

j_gene: TRBJ2-3
v_gene: TRBV7-9
CDR3aa: CASSPGGDTQYF

j_gene: TRBJ1-4
v_gene: TRBV5-1
CDR3aa: CASTKADRAVEKLFF

j_gene: TRBJ1-3
v_gene: TRBV25-1
CDR3aa: CASGSGNTIYF

j_gene: TRBJ2-7
v_gene: TRBV2
CDR3aa: CASSDPRRGLVYEQYF

j_gene: TRBJ1-1
v_gene: TRBV19
CDR3aa: CASSHRGSSTEAFF

j_gene: TRBJ1-2
v_gene: TRBV7-2
CDR3aa: CASSTGGLRGYTF

j_gene: TRBJ1-2
v_gene: TRBV29-1
CDR3aa: CSVLQGAGYGYTF

j_gene: TRBJ1-1
v_gene: TRBV27
CDR3aa: CASSLSFQNTEAFF

j_gene: TRBJ1-2
v_gene: TRBV18
CDR3aa: CASSPVKDGYTF

j_gene: TRBJ1-2
v_gene: TRBV29-1
CDR3aa: CSSKWGNYGYTF

j_gene: TRBJ2-3
v_gene: TRBV7-3
CDR3aa: CASSLLAGGADTQYF

j_gene: TRBJ2-7
v_gene: TRBV27
CDR3aa: CASSKTAGVSYEQYF

j_gene: TRBJ2-3
v_gene: TRBV15
CDR3aa: CATSRPPGAVDTQYF

j_gene: TRBJ1-4
v_gene: TRBV2
CDR3aa: CASSVGGATNEKLFF

j_gene: TRBJ2-5
v_gene: TRBV6-5
CDR3aa: CASSYQTGGGRETQYF

j_gene: TRBJ2-7
v_gene: TRBV15
CDR3aa: CATSRQGPYEQYF

j_gene: TRBJ1-2
v_gene: TRBV6-6
CDR3aa: CASVGQLNYGYTF

j_gene: TRBJ1-2
v_gene: TRBV28
CDR3aa: CASVPVNPNYGYTF

j_gene: TRBJ2-3
v_gene: TRBV5-4
CDR3aa: CASSLMSLAGGRTDTQYF

j_gene: TRBJ1-1
v_gene: TRBV30
CDR3aa: CAWSYTENTEAFF

j_gene: TRBJ1-2
v_gene: TRBV29-1
CDR3aa: CSVPPGQGNYGYTF

j_gene: TRBJ2-3
v_gene: TRBV5-1
CDR3aa: CASRGQGVSDTQYF

j_gene: TRBJ2-1
v_gene: TRBV19
CDR3aa: CASRRGAYNEQFF

j_gene: TRBJ2-7
v_gene: TRBV29-1
CDR3aa: CSAVSGTPSEQYF

j_gene: TRBJ1-1
v_gene: TRBV6-1
CDR3aa: CASSPAGQVPEAFF

j_gene: TRBJ1-1
v_gene: TRBV28
CDR3aa: CASSLSWGRNTEAFF

j_gene: TRBJ2-2
v_gene: TRBV29-1
CDR3aa: CSVKGQANTGELFF

j_gene: TRBJ2-2
v_gene: TRBV6-6
CDR3aa: CASSYSVGVRTGELFF

j_gene: TRBJ1-2
v_gene: TRBV7-2
CDR3aa: CASTPEGYYGYTF

j_gene: TRBJ1-2
v_gene: TRBV5-6
CDR3aa: CASSLRGAGYGYTF

j_gene: TRBJ1-4
v_gene: TRBV28
CDR3aa: CASSSYDRGTTNEKLFF

j_gene: TRBJ1-1
v_gene: TRBV11-3
CDR3aa: CASSPGQGRNTEAFF

j_gene: TRBJ2-7
v_gene: TRBV7-4
CDR3aa: CASSSLRGYEQYF

j_gene: TRBJ1-2
v_gene: TRBV5-1
CDR3aa: CASSLGGTGGMDYGYTF

j_gene: TRBJ2-1
v_gene: TRBV2
CDR3aa: CASAMERTDEQFF

j_gene: TRBJ2-7
v_gene: TRBV6-5
CDR3aa: CASGSGTGYEQYF

j_gene: TRBJ2-3
v_gene: TRBV5-1
CDR3aa: CASSLEGTGTLYF